The clone carrying this T cell receptor beta chain has only a few counts. TCRdb's table, derived via immunoSEQ multiplex PCR, lists solely in-frame clones and lacks some. This repertoire shows about 380,000 clones, about 85% found once; its top ten account for roughly 3.6%. The sample belongs to a study of blood T cell repertoires in COVID-19. Across the study: PBMCs, B-cell-depleted T cells, or T cells provided the cDNA or gDNA that made up the material.

The sequence came from a young woman with acute or convalescent COVID-19. Material for sequencing was peripheral blood.

The chain's CDR3 is CASSPGLGQHTDTQYF. CDR3 coding DNA: TGCGCCAGCAGCCCAGGACTGGGACAGCACACAGATACGCAGTATTTT. The chain uses TRBV5-1 and TRBJ2-3, with 7 bases fitting TRBD1. This CDR3 is 16 amino acids long. Germline CDR1 and CDR2: SGHRS and YFSETQ. The J segment lost 2 bases and the V segment lost 4 bases, leaving 10 bases of the junction unmatched.